This TCR beta chain was obtained from a study of cytomegalovirus exposure and HLA in healthy donors. The study's findings and limits: Roughly even sequencing depth across donors was the assumption behind the presence/absence analyses. A later analysis reportedly found fewer N-insertions in an Asian-associated ancestry cluster than the approximately 660-donor mean.

Per germline, CDR1 SGHRS and CDR2 YFSETQ. V gave up 0 bases and J gave up 12 bases, with 9 bases separating them. The CDR3 covers 12 residues. This clone was observed many times. Antigen: not known. The PCR contained 60 Vbeta and 13 Jbeta primers. Repertoires were generated with immunoSEQ multiplex PCR, while TCRdb's copy carries only in-frame clones and drops some. Of roughly 54,000 clones listed, 70% to 80% are singletons. The J gene is TRBJ1-4, the V gene TRBV5-1; a possible D gene is TRBD1 (6 bases). This clonotype was sampled from a woman aged 60-75 years in good health and CMV-seropositive. The sequencing input was PBMCs. DNA for the CDR3: TGCGCCAGCAGCTTGGTAGGGGGGGAACTGTTTTTT. It encodes CASSLVGGELFF.